The 24 T cell receptor beta chains reported below all come from one sample, sequenced in a study of T-cell memory formation after mild COVID-19. TCRdb independently ran MiXCR on the 5' RACE reads; one entry per CDR3 protein. The table lists about 600,000 distinct CDR3 sequences, about a fifth of them singletons. Sequenced: PBMCs or a T cell subset sorted from them (not recorded which). The source of these receptors is an adult woman who had mild COVID-19 (a few samples of this study predate the infection). Cell type and time point are not known.

In this sample, this clonotype turned up a few times. V and J are TRBV10-3 and TRBJ2-7, with TRBD1 matching over 10 bases. Trimming cost V 4 bases and J 6 bases; bases outside gene matches: 9. Germline CDR1 is ENHRY and CDR2 is SYGVKD. The CDR3 has 15 amino acids. The CDR3 spells CAISGYGQGGGEQYF. In DNA form, the CDR3 reads TGTGCCATCAGTGGGTACGGACAGGGGGGAGGCGAGCAGTACTTC.

This clonotype was seen more than once but under ten times. The chain employs TRBV4-2 and TRBJ2-1, with 14 bases that match TRBD2. This CDR3 is built from 17 residues. V shed 0 bases, J shed 7 bases, and the junction held 5 bases outside the gene matches. Germline loops: CDR1 LGHNA, CDR2 YNFKEQ. CDR3 sequence: CASSQDVRLAGGNEQFF. DNA of the CDR3: TGTGCCAGCAGCCAAGATGTTAGACTAGCGGGAGGGAATGAGCAGTTCTTC.

V and J are TRBV20-1 and TRBJ1-1; weak D call: TRBD1 (5 bases). Germline CDR1 is DFQATT and CDR2 is SNEGSKA (reference sequence). V was cut by 6 bases and J by 8 bases, with 28 bases left in between. The CDR3 has 16 residues. The CDR3 DNA follows: TGCAGTGCCGATACCCGACTGGACACCAAAAGAAGGGAAGCTTTCTTT. Its protein product is CSADTRLDTKRREAFF.

The chain links TRBV7-6 to TRBJ1-3, with no clear D. The ends were cut back, 0 bases at V and 2 bases at J, with 5 bases in the middle. CDR1 is SGHVS, CDR2 FNYEAQ, per germline. The CDR3 has 14 amino acids. The CDR3 coding sequence is TGTGCCAGCAGCTTAGCGCATACTGGAAACACCATATATTTT. Residues: CASSLAHTGNTIYF.

This clonotype was picked up a small number of times. The chain couples TRBV18 to TRBJ2-1; TRBD2 matches 9 bases. The CDR3 contains 15 residues. J gave up 6 bases and V 6 bases, and 9 bases lay outside the gene matches. The germline gives CDR1 KGHSH, CDR2 LQKENI. This CDR3 is CASSLGSGGSNEQFF. In nucleotides, the CDR3 is TGTGCCAGCTCCTTAGGGAGCGGGGGGAGCAATGAGCAGTTCTTC.

The chain is built from TRBV15 and TRBJ1-1; D is ambiguous. Germline CDR1 is LNHNV and CDR2 is YYDKDF (reference sequence). The CDR3 is 16 amino acids. V lost 3 bases, J lost 3 bases, and 17 bases lay in between. The CDR3 DNA follows: TGTGCCACCAGCAGCCCGGATCTCCCGAGGGACACTGAAGCTTTCTTT. Translation gives CATSSPDLPRDTEAFF.

This clonotype was seen a few times. In DNA form, the CDR3 reads TGTGCCACCAGTGACCCTGACAGCGCGAACACCGGGGAGCTGTTTTTT. Translation gives CATSDPDSANTGELFF. The genes are TRBV24-1 and TRBJ2-2; perhaps TRBD1 as D (5 bases). There are 16 residues in the CDR3. V was trimmed by 4 bases and J by 0 bases, leaving 11 bases between them. CDR1 and CDR2 (germline): KGHDR, SFDVKD.

This clonotype has ten or more counts. The genes are TRBV4-2 and TRBJ2-3, with D possibly TRBD2 on 6 matching bases. This CDR3 contains 16 residues. The V and J ends lost 0 bases and 7 bases respectively, with 17 bases between them. Germline V gene data show CDR1 as LGHNA and CDR2 as YNFKEQ. DNA for the CDR3: TGTGCCAGCAGCCAAGATATGGCCGGGAGTATAAATACGCAGTATTTT. Residues: CASSQDMAGSINTQYF.

V gene TRBV7-9 combines with J gene TRBJ2-2; D perhaps matches TRBD2 (6 bases). CDR3 length: 13 amino acids. Trimming shortened V by 5 bases and J by 6 bases, and 10 bases separated the two germline ends. From germline, CDR1 is SEHNR and CDR2 FQNEAQ (reference sequence). The CDR3 is CASSASAAGELFF. The CDR3 DNA reads TGTGCCAGCAGCGCTAGCGCGGCCGGGGAGCTGTTTTTT.

This clonotype showed up just a few times. CDR3 in amino acids: CASRPARSGGGSPLHF. CDR3 nucleotide sequence: TGTGCCAGCAGACCCGCCAGGTCGGGTGGGGGTTCACCCCTCCACTTT. The chain employs TRBV6-5 and TRBJ1-6, with D possibly being TRBD1 (5 bases). V dropped 6 bases and J dropped 9 bases, with 21 bases sitting between them. The CDR3 runs to 16 residues. The germline V gene encodes CDR1 MNHEY and CDR2 SVGAGI.

The chain is built from TRBV9 and TRBJ2-2; tentatively, D is TRBD1 or TRBD2 (7 bases each). Germline values: CDR1 SGDLS, CDR2 YYNGEE. V was shortened by 3 bases and J by 3 bases, with 12 bases between the two germline ends. This CDR3 is 15 amino acids long. The CDR3 here is CASSASGGDTGELFF. The CDR3 nucleotides read TGTGCCAGCAGCGCTTCAGGGGGGGACACCGGGGAGCTGTTTTTT.

This clonotype was seen only a few times. The genes are TRBV6-2 or TRBV6-3 and TRBJ2-5; either TRBD1 or TRBD2 may supply D (5 bases each). V was clipped by 2 bases and J by 2 bases, with 12 bases between them. Germline-derived CDR1 and CDR2 are MNHEY and SVGEGT. This CDR3 contains 15 residues. This chain's CDR3 is CASSYRGRGQETQYF. CDR3 bases: TGTGCCAGCAGTTACCGGGGACGGGGACAAGAGACCCAGTACTTC.

This clonotype has more than one count but fewer than ten. The chain couples TRBV20-1 to TRBJ2-7; 10 bases map to TRBD1. Germline trimming cut 5 bases from V and 2 bases from J; bases unmatched to any gene: 6. The germline V gene encodes CDR1 DFQATT and CDR2 SNEGSKA (reference sequence). This CDR3 region has 14 residues. CDR3 region: CSAGPGQGTYEQYF. The CDR3 nucleotides read TGCAGTGCTGGTCCGGGACAGGGGACCTACGAGCAGTACTTC.

This clonotype was counted between two and nine times. This sequence joins TRBV7-2 and TRBJ2-3, with D perhaps TRBD2 (6 bases). Trimming pared 1 base from V and 2 bases from J, leaving 10 bases between. The CDR3 has 15 residues. In germline, CDR1 is SGHTA, CDR2 FQGNSA. This CDR3 is CASSLDGRITDTQYF. CDR3 bases: TGTGCCAGCAGCTTAGACGGGAGAATCACAGATACGCAGTATTTT.

The J gene is TRBJ2-1, the V gene TRBV18; 7 nucleotides align to TRBD1. The germline gives CDR1 KGHSH, CDR2 LQKENI. V lost 6 bases to trimming and J lost 4 bases; unmatched junction nucleotides: 6. The CDR3 is 14 residues long. CDR3 nucleotides: TGTGCCAGCTCGCAGCCGGGACAGTACAATGAGCAGTTCTTC. Its protein is CASSQPGQYNEQFF.

The chain employs TRBV20-1 and TRBJ2-3, with D perhaps matching TRBD2 (5 bases). Germline CDR1 is DFQATT and CDR2 is SNEGSKA (reference sequence). CDR3 length: 15 residues. Trimming took off 0 bases at V and 2 bases at J, with 12 bases between the two ends. The chain's CDR3 is CSARDLGSATDTQYF. CDR3 sequence (DNA): TGCAGTGCTAGAGATCTGGGTAGCGCCACAGATACGCAGTATTTT.

The sample holds a few counts of this clonotype. The chain couples TRBV5-1 to TRBJ2-3; the match to TRBD2 covers 11 bases. Trimming removed 0 bases from V and 13 bases from J; junction bases left unmatched: 10. The CDR3 spans 15 residues. Germline CDR1 SGHRS, CDR2 YFSETQ. The CDR3: CASSLVGTSGLGEYF. In DNA form, the CDR3 reads TGCGCCAGCAGCTTGGTCGGGACTAGCGGCCTAGGAGAGTATTTT.

The chain has TRBV15 and TRBJ1-1; D gene unclear. The CDR3 is made up of 14 amino acids. The V end was cut by 0 bases, the J end by 1 base, with 6 bases between. Germline loops: CDR1 LNHNV, CDR2 YYDKDF (reference sequence). CDR3 in amino acids: CATSRETWNTEAFF. The CDR3 region has the DNA TGTGCCACCAGCAGAGAAACGTGGAACACTGAAGCTTTCTTT.

V gene TRBV20-1 combines with J gene TRBJ2-7, with D maybe TRBD2 (5 bases). CDR1 DFQATT and CDR2 SNEGSKA come from the germline V gene (reference sequence). The CDR3 is 15 amino acids. V was cut by 0 bases and J by 1 base, with 13 bases left in between. The CDR3 protein is CSARDDGLSSYEQYF. In DNA, the CDR3 is TGCAGTGCTAGAGATGACGGACTGTCATCCTACGAGCAGTACTTC.

The chain employs TRBV2 and TRBJ1-5; no reliable D call. V gave up 1 base and J gave up 1 base, with 8 bases separating them. The length of the CDR3 is 15 residues. Germline CDR1 reads SNHLY; CDR2 reads FYNNEI. The CDR3 reads CASSEEIWSNQPQHF. The CDR3 bases are TGTGCCAGCAGTGAAGAAATCTGGAGCAATCAGCCCCAGCATTTT.

This clonotype came up a few times. The CDR3 here is CSAPKQGQTYNEQFF. CDR3 DNA: TGCAGTGCGCCGAAGCAGGGACAAACCTACAATGAGCAGTTCTTC. The chain couples TRBV20-1 to TRBJ2-1, with D possibly being TRBD1 (6 bases). The germline gives CDR1 DFQATT, CDR2 SNEGSKA (reference sequence). This CDR3 is 15 amino acids long. V was trimmed by 6 bases and J by 2 bases, leaving 17 bases between them.

This clonotype has more than one count but fewer than ten. CDR3 DNA sequence: TGTGCCAGCAGTCCTGGGGACAGGCGGAACACAGATACGCAGTATTTT. Its translation is CASSPGDRRNTDTQYF. The V call is TRBV12-3 or TRBV12-4, the J call TRBJ2-3; 8 nucleotides match TRBD1. The CDR3 totals 16 residues. Trimming at V came to 5 bases and at J to 2 bases, leaving 9 bases not matched to a gene.

V gene TRBV12-3 or TRBV12-4 combines with J gene TRBJ2-1; 9 nucleotides agree with TRBD2. The CDR3 covers 13 residues. Trimming at V came to 4 bases and at J to 7 bases, leaving 2 bases not matched to a gene. The CDR3 sequence is CASSYTSGNEQFF. The CDR3 region has the DNA TGTGCCAGCAGTTATACTAGCGGGAATGAGCAGTTCTTC.

The rearrangement links TRBV7-2 to TRBJ2-2; no firm D call. CDR3 length: 18 amino acids. Trimming left V 5 bases short and J 3 bases short, with 22 bases between. The germline V gene has CDR1 SGHTA and CDR2 FQGNSA. CDR3 sequence (DNA): TGTGCCAGCAGCCCGGTTATGAAGGGCGGCATCCACACCGGGGAGCTGTTTTTT. Amino acids: CASSPVMKGGIHTGELFF.